This TCR beta chain was documented in a study of technical replicates of blood from a few donors (dated by TCRdb to between 2016 and 2019). Receptors were amplified or captured by the immunoSEQ multiplex PCR assay. TCRdb retrieved this table from immuneACCESS and kept in-frame rearrangements only. Not all clones are present; in checked studies, unresolved V genes account for under half, and no reason is known for the remainder. The sample has under 85,000 clones on record, around 90% of them singletons. Of the sample, roughly 0.37% falls within the top ten clones. Worth noting for this clone: There is no known antigen for this receptor. Per-nucleotide qualities are absent, and no much larger clonotype sits a single base away.

The germline V gene (reference sequence) provides CDR1 SGHNT and CDR2 YYREEE. Its CDR3 holds 14 amino acids, cysteine through phenylalanine. Just the 42-base CDR3 DNA is kept, in frame starting at base 1. Between the V and J ends, shortened by 4 bases and 0 bases respectively, the junction contains 10 bases. This TCR derives from a human donor in good health. The chain is assembled from TRBV5-4 and TRBJ1-1, with TRBD1 perhaps the D gene, on 6 matching bases. The sequenced material came from T cells isolated from PBMCs. The CDR3 corresponds to CASSPQGLNTEAFF. The sequence in DNA is TGTGCCAGCAGCCCCCAGGGGCTGAACACTGAAGCTTTCTTT. The reference TRBV5-4 and TRBJ1-1 proteins fill in what lies around the CDR3, so the full variable domain reads ETGVTQSPTHLIKTRGQQVTLRCSSQSGHNTVSWYQQALGQGPQFIFQYYREEENGRGNFPPRFSGLQFPNYSSELNVNALELDDSALYLCASSPQGLNTEAFFGQGTRLTVV.